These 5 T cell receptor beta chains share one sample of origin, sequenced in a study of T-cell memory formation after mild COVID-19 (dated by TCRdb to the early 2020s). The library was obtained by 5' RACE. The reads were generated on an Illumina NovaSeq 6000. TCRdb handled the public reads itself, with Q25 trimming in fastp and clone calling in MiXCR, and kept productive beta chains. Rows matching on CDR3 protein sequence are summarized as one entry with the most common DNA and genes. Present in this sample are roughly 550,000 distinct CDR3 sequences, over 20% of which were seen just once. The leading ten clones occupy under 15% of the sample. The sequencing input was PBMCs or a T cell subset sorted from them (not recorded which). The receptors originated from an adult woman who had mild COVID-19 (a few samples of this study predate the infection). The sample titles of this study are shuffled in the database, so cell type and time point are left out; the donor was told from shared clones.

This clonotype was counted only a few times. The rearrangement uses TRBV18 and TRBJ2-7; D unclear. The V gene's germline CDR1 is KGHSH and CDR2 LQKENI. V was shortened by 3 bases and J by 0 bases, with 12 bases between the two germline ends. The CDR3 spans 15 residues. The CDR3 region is CASSPPHSLSYEQYF. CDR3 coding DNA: TGTGCCAGCTCACCGCCGCACAGTCTCTCCTACGAGCAGTACTTC.

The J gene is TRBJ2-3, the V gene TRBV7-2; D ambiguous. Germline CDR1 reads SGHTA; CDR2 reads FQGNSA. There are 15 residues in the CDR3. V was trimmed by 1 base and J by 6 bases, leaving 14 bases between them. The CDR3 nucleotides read TGTGCCAGCAGCTTAGGGAAGCCGACGTCCGATACGCAGTATTTT. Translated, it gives CASSLGKPTSDTQYF.

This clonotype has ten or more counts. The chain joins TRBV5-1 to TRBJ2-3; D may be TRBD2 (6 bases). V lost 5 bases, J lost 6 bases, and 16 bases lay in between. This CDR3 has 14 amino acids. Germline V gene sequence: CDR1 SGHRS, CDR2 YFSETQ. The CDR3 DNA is TGCGCCAGCAGTATTGGGGGGATCGAGGATACGCAGTATTTT. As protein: CASSIGGIEDTQYF. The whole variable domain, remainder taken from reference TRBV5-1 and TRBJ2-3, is KAGVTQTPRYLIKTRGQQVTLSCSPISGHRSVSWYQQTPGQGLQFLFEYFSETQRNKGNFPGRFSGRQFSNSRSEMNVSTLELGDSALYLCASSIGGIEDTQYFGPGTRLTVL.

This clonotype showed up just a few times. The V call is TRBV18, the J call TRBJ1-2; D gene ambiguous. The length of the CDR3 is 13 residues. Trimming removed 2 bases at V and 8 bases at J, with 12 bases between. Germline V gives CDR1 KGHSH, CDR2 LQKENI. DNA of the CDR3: TGTGCCAGCTCACCAGCGGAGGGTCAAGGCTACACCTTC. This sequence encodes CASSPAEGQGYTF.

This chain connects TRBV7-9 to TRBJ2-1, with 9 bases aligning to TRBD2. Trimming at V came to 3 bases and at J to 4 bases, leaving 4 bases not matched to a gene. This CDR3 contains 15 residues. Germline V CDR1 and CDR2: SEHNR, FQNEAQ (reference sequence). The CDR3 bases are TGTGCCAGCAGCTTCCTGACTAGCGGTTACAATGAGCAGTTCTTC. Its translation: CASSFLTSGYNEQFF.